The entry below describes one T cell receptor (beta chain). What it binds is not known. Primers used in a second PCR of roughly 6 to 11 cycles were a sample-barcoded 5' primer and a J-beta primer mix. From the 5' RACE reads, TCRdb called clonotypes with MiXCR, one entry per CDR3 protein. This sample has around 780,000 distinct CDR3 sequences; roughly 50% occur once, and the top ten carry roughly 26%. This CDR3 spans 15 amino acids. V was pared by 3 bases and J by 4 bases, with 10 bases of the junction left unmatched. The V gene's germline CDR1 is DFQATT and CDR2 SNEGSKA (reference sequence). This sample is part of a study of blood T cells in healthy people across ages. Across the whole study: In model experiments, template switching was able to capture about one barcoded beta molecule for every two T cells that were present. Study results and limitations: Researchers said unsorted PBMCs prevented a conclusive naive versus antigen-experienced comparison. The study lacked donor CMV status, which possibly confounded expanded clonotype changes. Researchers report that TCR beta diversity correlated strongly with naive T cell percentage.

Sequencing input: blood. The chain combines TRBV20-1 with TRBJ2-3; TRBD1 aligns across 7 bases. The receptor was isolated from a man in his forties in good health. CDR3 coding DNA: TGCAGTGCTAGCCAAAGACAGGGTTACGCAGATACGCAGTATTTT. This encodes CSASQRQGYADTQYF.